This TCR beta chain was retrieved from a study of T-cell memory formation after mild COVID-19. CDR1 SEHNR and CDR2 FQNEAQ come from the germline V gene (reference sequence). J was trimmed by 2 bases and V by 4 bases; bases with no gene match: 18. CDR3 size: 19 residues. Each CDR3 protein is one row after TCRdb ran MiXCR on the 5' RACE reads. The data contain roughly 310,000 distinct CDR3 sequences, more than 15% of them singletons. Study outcomes and limitations: Researchers report contracting CD4+ clones mostly in CM and EM, with CD8+ clones in EMRA. While clones contracting from day 15 to 85 were balanced between CD4 and CD8, later expanders leaned CD4+.

In the case of this clonotype: The antigen remains undetermined.

What was sequenced was PBMCs or a T cell subset sorted from them (not recorded which). The sequence came from a man between 18 and 35 years old who had mild COVID-19 (a few samples of this study predate the infection). Cell type and time point are not known. The V gene is TRBV7-9, the J gene TRBJ2-3; 7 nucleotides agree with TRBD2. The CDR3 region is CASSSPIPTSQFLTDTQYF. The CDR3 DNA reads TGTGCCAGCAGCTCTCCCATCCCGACTAGCCAGTTCCTCACAGATACGCAGTATTTT.